The 27 T cell receptor beta chains listed next were all sequenced from one sample in a study of long-term antiretroviral therapy in people with HIV. This was the immunoSEQ v3.0 assay at survey level. Data came from immunoSEQ multiplex PCR; TCRdb stores just in-frame clones and leaves some out. The sample carries 20,000 to 25,000 clones, 85% to 95% recorded once. The sequences come from unsorted PBMCs, collected 7.6 years after starting antiretroviral therapy. Receptor source: a woman aged 40-49 years with HIV.

The V call is TRBV12-5, the J call TRBJ2-3; D might be TRBD1 or TRBD2, each matching 5 bases. The CDR3 contains 15 residues. CDR1 is LGHNT, CDR2 FRNRAP, per germline. V was clipped by 5 bases and J by 0 bases, with 12 bases between them. CDR3 sequence reads: CASGEPGPSTDTQYF. In DNA, the CDR3 is TGTGCTAGTGGTGAGCCGGGACCCAGCACAGATACGCAGTATTTT.

The V gene is TRBV10-3, the J gene TRBJ1-4; TRBD1 agrees at 7 bases. With 8 bases clipped from V and 8 bases from J, the junction kept 5 bases outside the gene matches. CDR1 is ENHRY, CDR2 SYGVKD, per germline. This CDR3 spans 12 amino acids. The CDR3 bases are TGTGCCATCTCTGACAGGGCCGAAAAACTGTTTTTT. Encoded protein: CAISDRAEKLFF.

The chain uses TRBV5-5 and TRBJ1-1; 9 positions agree with TRBD1. This CDR3 has 14 amino acids. With 2 bases clipped from V and 5 bases from J, the junction kept 4 bases outside the gene matches. CDR1 SGHKS and CDR2 YYEKEE come from the germline V gene (reference sequence). CDR3 in DNA: TGTGCCAGCAGCTTTGAGGACAGGGGAACTGAAGCTTTCTTT. Its translation is CASSFEDRGTEAFF.

The V call is TRBV19, the J call TRBJ1-5, with 7 bases identical to TRBD1. Trimming at V came to 3 bases and at J to 10 bases, leaving 12 bases not matched to a gene. Germline loops: CDR1 LNHDA, CDR2 SQIVND (reference sequence). This CDR3 comprises 15 residues. CDR3 nucleotide sequence: TGTGCCAGTAGTATTCCCCGACAGGGCCAAACACCCCAGCATTTT. This codes for CASSIPRQGQTPQHF.

V usage is TRBV4-3 and J usage is TRBJ2-7; tentatively, D is TRBD2 (5 bases). This CDR3 spans 16 amino acids. Per the germline V gene, CDR1 is LGHNA and CDR2 is YSLEER. Trimming took off 1 base at V and 2 bases at J, with 15 bases between the two ends. The CDR3 region has the DNA TGCGCCAGCAGCCAAGCCACTAGTTGGGAAACCTACGAGCAGTACTTC. This codes for CASSQATSWETYEQYF.

The V call is TRBV30, the J call TRBJ2-7; tentative D call: TRBD1 (5 bases). The germline V gene encodes CDR1 GTSNPN and CDR2 SVGIG (reference sequence). The CDR3 is 14 amino acids. Between the trimmed V and J ends, which lost 2 bases and 0 bases, there was a span of 11 bases. CDR3 nucleotides: TGTGCCTGGAGTATGGCAGGGCACTCCTACGAGCAGTACTTC. It specifies CAWSMAGHSYEQYF.

This sequence joins TRBV4-1 and TRBJ1-2; 10 bases are a match to TRBD1. The CDR3 runs to 18 residues. J lost 4 bases, V lost 1 base, and 12 bases had no gene match. Germline lookup yields CDR1 MGHRA and CDR2 YSYEKL. As DNA, the CDR3 is TGCGCCAGCAGCCAAGGGGGACAGGGGACCCTAGTACCCTATGGCTACACCTTC. Its protein product is CASSQGGQGTLVPYGYTF.

V usage is TRBV11-3 and J usage is TRBJ1-1; D remains ambiguous. Germline CDR1 and CDR2: SGHNT and YENEEA. The CDR3 is made up of 13 amino acids. The germline V and J ends were trimmed by 2 bases and 3 bases, with 7 bases remaining between them. CDR3: CASSLWRDTEAFF. In DNA form, the CDR3 reads TGTGCCAGCAGCTTATGGAGAGACACTGAAGCTTTCTTT.

CDR3 in DNA: TGTGCCAGCAGCTTCCAGGGGGCGCCTGAAAACATTCAGTACTTC. It encodes CASSFQGAPENIQYF. This chain joins TRBV11-2 and TRBJ2-4; 8 bases are a match to TRBD1. Germline V gene data show CDR1 as SGHAT and CDR2 as FQNNGV. The length of the CDR3 is 15 residues. V shed 3 bases, J shed 5 bases, and the junction held 6 bases outside the gene matches.

The gene calls are TRBV30 and TRBJ1-4, with TRBD1 identical over 8 bases. Germline trimming cut 2 bases from V and 8 bases from J; bases unmatched to any gene: 7. The germline V gene encodes CDR1 GTSNPN and CDR2 SVGIG (reference sequence). This CDR3 has 14 residues. The DNA of the CDR3 is TGTGCCTGGAGTAGACAGGGGCTAAAAGAAAAACTGTTTTTT. This codes for CAWSRQGLKEKLFF.

This chain uses TRBV28 with TRBJ1-1; 8 bases map to TRBD1. The germline gives CDR1 MDHEN, CDR2 SYDVKM. Losses at the gene ends were 6 bases for V and 1 base for J; bases not matched to a gene: 1. The CDR3 extends over 13 amino acids. The DNA of the CDR3 is TGTGCCAGCAGAGGGACAGGGAACACTGAAGCTTTCTTT. This sequence encodes CASRGTGNTEAFF.

This chain uses TRBV10-3 with TRBJ2-3; TRBD2 matches 10 bases. Germline CDR1 reads ENHRY; CDR2 reads SYGVKD. The CDR3 length is 14 residues. V was pared by 6 bases and J by 6 bases, with 6 bases of the junction left unmatched. CDR3 nucleotide sequence: TGTGCCATCAGAGTAGCGGGGGGCGCGGATACGCAGTATTTT. Amino acid sequence: CAIRVAGGADTQYF.

This clone was observed once. V usage is TRBV15 and J usage is TRBJ2-1; 7 nucleotides match TRBD2. Germline CDR1 is LNHNV and CDR2 is YYDKDF (reference sequence). V lost 4 bases and J lost 10; bases outside the gene matches: 16. The CDR3 spans 16 residues. The CDR3 is CATSKRSGAGLLEQFF. The CDR3 DNA sequence: TGTGCCACCAGCAAACGAAGCGGAGCGGGGCTGCTAGAGCAGTTCTTC. The full variable domain, in which reference TRBV15 and TRBJ2-1 provide the parts outside the CDR3, is DAMVIQNPRYQVTQFGKPVTLSCSQTLNHNVMYWYQQKSSQAPKLLFHYYDKDFNNEADTPDNFQSRRPNTSFCFLDIRSPGLGDTAMYLCATSKRSGAGLLEQFFGPGTRLTVL.

Points on this clone: A junction boundary mismatches the germline segment, possibly from a read error. The chain joins TRBV10-3 to TRBJ1-4; TRBD1 matches at 7 bases. The CDR3 totals 14 residues. Germline CDR1 ENHRY, CDR2 SYGVKD. CDR3 sequence reads: CASSSGQKNEKLFF. CDR3 DNA sequence: TGTGCCAGCAGTTCGGGACAGAAAAATGAAAAACTGTTTTTT.

V is TRBV7-2 and J is TRBJ2-1; D is unresolved. Germline V gene lookup returns CDR1 SGHTA and CDR2 FQGNSA. The CDR3 length is 15 residues. The V and J ends lost 5 bases and 2 bases respectively, with 13 bases between them. The CDR3 nucleotides are TGTGCCAGCAGCCTCGATACGGGCGCCTACAATGAGCAGTTCTTC. It encodes CASSLDTGAYNEQFF.

The chain uses TRBV4-3 and TRBJ1-4; weak D call: TRBD1 (5 bases). V was clipped by 4 bases and J by 8 bases, with 11 bases between them. CDR1 is LGHNA and CDR2 is YSLEER in the germline V gene. The CDR3 consists of 13 residues. The CDR3: CASSRDRQEKLFF. The CDR3 nucleotides are TGCGCCAGCAGCCGCGACAGACAGGAAAAACTGTTTTTT.

The chain couples TRBV19 to TRBJ1-2; D might be TRBD1 (6 bases). V dropped 7 bases and J dropped 5 bases, with 14 bases sitting between them. Germline loops: CDR1 LNHDA, CDR2 SQIVND (reference sequence). This CDR3 is built from 13 residues. The DNA of the CDR3 is TGTGCCAGTAAGGACAGCAGGGATTATGGCTACACCTTC. As protein: CASKDSRDYGYTF. Filled out from reference TRBV19 and TRBJ1-2, the complete variable domain reads DGGITQSPKYLFRKEGQNVTLSCEQNLNHDAMYWYRQDPGQGLRLIYYSQIVNDFQKGDIAEGYSVSREKKESFPLTVTSAQKNPTAFYLCASKDSRDYGYTFGSGTRLTVV.

Comment on this clone: One end of the junction is discordant with germline, which a read error may explain. Other nucleotide sequences in the sample specify the same CDR3. The chain joins TRBV5-5 to TRBJ2-6; TRBD1 or TRBD2 may be the D gene (5 bases each). Germline lookup yields CDR1 SGHKS and CDR2 YYEKEE (reference sequence). CDR3 length: 15 residues. This chain's CDR3 is CASSSRGTGANVLTF. The CDR3 DNA reads TGTGCCAGCAGCTCGAGGGGTACTGGGGCCAACGTCCTGACCTTC.

This clone was detected only once. This chain uses TRBV5-5 with TRBJ1-1; D not resolved. V was pared by 5 bases and J by 0 bases, with 8 bases between. The V gene's germline CDR1 is SGHKS and CDR2 YYEKEE (reference sequence). This CDR3 is built from 13 residues. CDR3 DNA sequence: TGTGCCAGCAGGCGTGACTTGAACACTGAAGCTTTCTTT. Its protein product is CASRRDLNTEAFF.

The chain joins TRBV10-3 to TRBJ2-4, with 8 bases matching TRBD2. The germline gives CDR1 ENHRY, CDR2 SYGVKD. The CDR3 covers 14 residues. Trimming cost V 10 bases and J 9 bases; bases outside gene matches: 14. The CDR3 sequence: CATGGQGDVAIQYF. The CDR3 DNA sequence: TGTGCCACGGGGGGGCAGGGTGATGTGGCCATTCAGTACTTC.

V and J are TRBV7-2 and TRBJ1-2; 7 nucleotides match TRBD1. Unmatched junction bases numbered 7, after V lost 1 base and J lost 8 bases. The CDR3 loop spans 14 amino acids. Germline V gene lookup returns CDR1 SGHTA and CDR2 FQGNSA. The CDR3 loop reads CASSLVGQSNGYTF. CDR3 nucleotide sequence: TGTGCCAGCAGCTTAGTGGGACAGTCCAACGGCTACACCTTC.

The J gene is TRBJ2-7, the V gene TRBV12-5, with 8 positions matching TRBD1. CDR3 length: 16 amino acids. Looked up from germline, CDR1 is LGHNT and CDR2 is FRNRAP. V shed 6 bases and J 0 bases; nucleotides not matched to a gene: 10. CDR3 bases: TGTGCTAGTGGCATGGCCTCTGGGACAGGCTCCTACGAGCAGTACTTC. Translated: CASGMASGTGSYEQYF.

The rearrangement joins TRBV10-1 to TRBJ2-6, with TRBD1 as a possible D gene (6 bases). Germline V lookup: CDR1 WNHNN, CDR2 SYGVQD (reference sequence). Between the trimmed V and J ends, which lost 6 bases and 4 bases, there was a span of 19 bases. The CDR3 length is 17 residues. CDR3 nucleotide sequence: TGCGCCAGCAGCCACCTGAGGGAGCAGGGGGGGGCCAACGTCCTGACTTTC. Residues: CASSHLREQGGANVLTF.

This sequence joins TRBV5-1 and TRBJ2-7; TRBD1 matches at 10 bases. The V segment lost 2 bases and the J segment 7 bases; nucleotides outside the gene matches: 9. The CDR3 consists of 15 residues. From germline, CDR1 is SGHRS and CDR2 YFSETQ. The CDR3 here is CASSFSGTGVLEQYF. CDR3 coding DNA: TGCGCCAGCAGCTTTTCCGGGACAGGGGTCTTGGAGCAGTACTTC. Drawing the rest from reference TRBV5-1 and TRBJ2-7, the complete variable domain is KAGVTQTPRYLIKTRGQQVTLSCSPISGHRSVSWYQQTPGQGLQFLFEYFSETQRNKGNFPGRFSGRQFSNSRSEMNVSTLELGDSALYLCASSFSGTGVLEQYFGPGTRLTVT.

The V gene is TRBV7-2, the J gene TRBJ2-4, with no clear D. The CDR3 contains 16 residues. Deletions cut 5 bases from V and 0 bases from J, with 14 bases between. Germline loops: CDR1 SGHTA, CDR2 FQGNSA. The CDR3 DNA reads as TGTGCCAGCAGCATGAACAGAAATCTAGCCAAAAACATTCAGTACTTC. This gives the protein CASSMNRNLAKNIQYF. Filled out from reference TRBV7-2 and TRBJ2-4, the complete variable domain reads GAGVSQSPSNKVTEKGKDVELRCDPISGHTALYWYRQSLGQGLEFLIYFQGNSAPDKSGLPSDRFSAERTGGSVSTLTIQRTQQEDSAVYLCASSMNRNLAKNIQYFGAGTRLSVL.

The V and J genes are TRBV5-1 and TRBJ2-7, with 7 bases lining up with TRBD1. CDR3 length: 17 residues. Unmatched junction bases numbered 11, after V lost 1 base and J lost 1 base. The germline V gene encodes CDR1 SGHRS and CDR2 YFSETQ. The CDR3 protein is CASSLNPGGGESYEQYF. The CDR3, as DNA: TGCGCCAGCAGCTTGAACCCAGGGGGTGGTGAGTCCTACGAGCAGTACTTC.

The CDR3 protein is CASSELGGWHAFF. DNA of the CDR3: TGTGCCAGCAGCGAATTAGGGGGCTGGCATGCTTTCTTT. The chain recombines TRBV28 with TRBJ1-1, with 7 positions matching TRBD1. CDR1 is MDHEN, CDR2 SYDVKM, per germline. The ends lost 6 bases at V and 11 bases at J; junction bases unmatched: 12. The CDR3 length is 13 residues.